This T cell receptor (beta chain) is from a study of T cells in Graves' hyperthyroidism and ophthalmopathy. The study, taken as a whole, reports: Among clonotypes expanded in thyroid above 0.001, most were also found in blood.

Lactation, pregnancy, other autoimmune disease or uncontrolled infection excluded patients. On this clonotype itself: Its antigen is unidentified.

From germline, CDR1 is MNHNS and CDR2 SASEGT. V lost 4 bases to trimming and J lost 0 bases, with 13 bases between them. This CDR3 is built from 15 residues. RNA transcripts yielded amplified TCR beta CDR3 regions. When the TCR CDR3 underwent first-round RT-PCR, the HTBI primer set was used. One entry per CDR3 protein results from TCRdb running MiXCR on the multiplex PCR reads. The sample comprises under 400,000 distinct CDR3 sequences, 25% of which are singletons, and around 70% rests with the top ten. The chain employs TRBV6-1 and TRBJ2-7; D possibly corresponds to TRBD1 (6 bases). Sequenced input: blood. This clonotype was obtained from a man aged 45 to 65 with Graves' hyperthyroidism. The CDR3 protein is CASSALQDSSYEQYF. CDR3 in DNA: TGTGCCAGCAGTGCCCTACAGGACAGCTCCTACGAGCAGTACTTC.